This entry lists 23 T cell receptor beta chains sequenced from one sample in a study of T cells in Graves' hyperthyroidism and ophthalmopathy. TCR beta CDR3 sequences were amplified from RNA transcripts. Using the HTBI primer set, a first-round RT-PCR was run on the TCR CDR3. TCRdb re-called the multiplex PCR reads with MiXCR, one entry per CDR3 protein. Among around 660,000 distinct CDR3 sequences, 45% were seen once, and the ten largest hold 6.5% to 9%. Sequences were obtained from peripheral blood or thyroid tissue (not recorded which). The source of these receptors is an adult man with Graves' disease, either hyperthyroidism or ophthalmopathy (not recorded which).

The rearrangement uses TRBV7-9 and TRBJ2-5; tentatively, D is TRBD1 or TRBD2 (5 bases each). In germline, CDR1 is SEHNR, CDR2 FQNEAQ (reference sequence). Trimming took 8 bases from V and 6 from J, leaving 16 bases between them. The CDR3 extends over 13 amino acids. The CDR3 bases are TGTGCCAGCTTACTAGGGCAGGGCAAGACCCAGTACTTC. Translating it yields CASLLGQGKTQYF.

In regard to this clonotype: This may arise from a read error, as a much more abundant clone is one base away. The DNA is left out, because the CDR3 cannot be placed on it with certainty; the CDR3 is given as TCRdb lists it. The rearrangement uses TRBV29-1 and TRBJ2-7; the listed D gene, TRBD1, was not tested against the DNA. Germline V gene lookup returns CDR1 SQVTM and CDR2 ANQGSEA. The CDR3 is 13 amino acids in total, end residues counted. The CDR3 here is CSVAGGYPCEQYF.

This clonotype was recorded a few times. The chain joins TRBV11-1 to TRBJ1-4, with TRBD1 as a possible D gene (5 bases). Germline lookup yields CDR1 SGHAT and CDR2 FQDESV (reference sequence). This CDR3 has 14 residues. CDR3 sequence: CARGVTATNEKLFF. In DNA form, the CDR3 reads TGTGCTAGGGGCGTGACGGCAACTAATGAAAAACTGTTTTTT.

J is TRBJ1-2 and V is TRBV7-9; unclear D gene. The CDR3 has 13 residues. The V end lost 5 bases, the J end lost 8 bases, and 15 bases lay between the germline ends. Germline assignment: CDR1 SEHNR and CDR2 FQNEAQ (reference sequence). CDR3 sequence (DNA): TGTGCCAGCAGCCGGGAGTGGGGTCGGGGCTACACCTTC. Amino acid sequence: CASSREWGRGYTF.

This clonotype was seen at least ten times. This rearrangement joins TRBV10-2 to TRBJ1-4, with D unclear. Trimming took off 3 bases at V and 10 bases at J, with 9 bases between the two ends. This CDR3 contains 12 residues. CDR1 WSHSY and CDR2 SAAADI come from the germline V gene. CDR3 residues: CASSESMGKLFF. DNA of the CDR3: TGCGCCAGCAGTGAATCGATGGGAAAACTGTTTTTT.

This chain connects TRBV19 to TRBJ2-7, with 10 bases lining up with TRBD2. Germline CDR1 reads LNHDA; CDR2 reads SQIVND (reference sequence). The CDR3 loop spans 13 amino acids. Germline trimming cut 5 bases from V and 6 bases from J; bases unmatched to any gene: 4. The CDR3 region has the DNA TGTGCCAGTAGTTCTAGCGGGAGCCTCGAGCAGTACTTC. This sequence encodes CASSSSGSLEQYF.

This clonotype appeared a single time. V is TRBV29-1 and J is TRBJ2-7; maybe TRBD2 (5 bases). This CDR3 spans 13 amino acids. Trimming took off 7 bases at V and 2 bases at J, with 15 bases between the two ends. Germline CDR1 is SQVTM and CDR2 is ANQGSEA. The CDR3 is CSGQNTGAYEQYF. The CDR3 coding sequence is TGCAGCGGTCAAAACACCGGGGCCTACGAGCAGTACTTC.

This clonotype came up once. The V gene is TRBV9, the J gene TRBJ1-1; 11 nucleotides line up with TRBD1. Germline assignment: CDR1 SGDLS and CDR2 YYNGEE. The trim removed 1 base at V and 7 bases at J, leaving 6 bases unmatched. This CDR3 contains 15 residues. CDR3 nucleotide sequence: TGTGCCAGCAGCGTAACTCAGGGACAGGGGGTTGAAGCTTTCTTT. Translated: CASSVTQGQGVEAFF. Together with reference TRBV9 and TRBJ1-1, the CDR3 gives the full variable domain: DSGVTQTPKHLITATGQRVTLRCSPRSGDLSVYWYQQSLDQGLQFLIQYYNGEERAKGNILERFSAQQFPDLHSELNLSSLELGDSALYFCASSVTQGQGVEAFFGQGTRLTVV.

This chain uses TRBV4-2 with TRBJ2-2; D not resolved. Germline assignment: CDR1 LGHNA and CDR2 YNFKEQ. The V end lost 5 bases, the J end lost 6 bases, and 13 bases lay between the germline ends. The CDR3 is made up of 14 amino acids. CDR3 sequence (DNA): TGTGCCAGCAGCAAACCGCCCGAGGCCGGGGAGCTGTTTTTT. This gives the protein CASSKPPEAGELFF.

This clonotype has a count of ten or more. This rearrangement joins TRBV9 to TRBJ2-7; a possible D gene is TRBD1 (6 bases). V was trimmed by 0 bases and J by 6 bases, leaving 10 bases between them. This CDR3 comprises 13 residues. Germline assignment: CDR1 SGDLS and CDR2 YYNGEE. The CDR3: CASSVAGVGEQYF. DNA of the CDR3: TGTGCCAGCAGCGTAGCAGGGGTCGGCGAGCAGTACTTC.

This clonotype was detected once. V and J are TRBV20-1 and TRBJ2-7, with D perhaps matching TRBD1 or TRBD2 (5 bases each). V lost 4 bases, J lost 0 bases, and 13 bases lay in between. The CDR3 has 14 residues. The germline CDR1 and CDR2 sequences are DFQATT and SNEGSKA (reference sequence). Written as DNA, the CDR3 is TGCAGTGCTACTAGCCCCGACAGCTCCTACGAGCAGTACTTC. Protein sequence: CSATSPDSSYEQYF.

This clonotype showed up just a few times. The chain links TRBV5-5 to TRBJ1-5; D is undetermined. V dropped 2 bases and J dropped 3 bases, with 9 bases sitting between them. CDR1 and CDR2 (germline): SGHKS, YYEKEE (reference sequence). CDR3 length equals 14 residues. Written as DNA, the CDR3 is TGTGCCAGCAGCTTTTATGGATACAATCAGCCCCAGCATTTT. Translated: CASSFYGYNQPQHF.

Of note for this clonotype: A read error may produce the germline difference seen at one junction end. This sequence joins TRBV6-5 and TRBJ1-5, with D tentatively TRBD1 (5 bases). The CDR3 covers 15 residues. Germline V gives CDR1 MNHEY, CDR2 SVGAGI. CDR3 in amino acids: CAISYGAGKFQPQHF. The DNA of the CDR3 is TGTGCCATCAGTTACGGGGCAGGGAAATTTCAGCCCCAGCATTTT.

This clonotype was counted between two and nine times. This sequence joins TRBV6-2 or TRBV6-3 and TRBJ2-7, with TRBD2 identical over 9 bases. This CDR3 spans 13 amino acids. With V trimmed by 8 bases and J by 2 bases, 4 bases remained unmatched. Germline CDR1 MNHEY, CDR2 SVGEGT. CDR3: CASRLAGTYEQYF. In DNA, the CDR3 is TGTGCCAGCCGTCTAGCGGGGACCTACGAGCAGTACTTC.

This clonotype was recorded many times. The J gene is TRBJ2-5, the V gene TRBV15; TRBD2 might be the D (6 bases). V lost 0 bases and J lost 10, with 15 bases in between. The CDR3 is 14 residues long. The germline V gene has CDR1 LNHNV and CDR2 YYDKDF (reference sequence). CDR3 DNA sequence: TGTGCCACCAGCAGAGATAGGGACTCCTGGGGCCAGTACTTC. This gives the protein CATSRDRDSWGQYF. Together with reference TRBV15 and TRBJ2-5, the CDR3 gives the full variable domain: DAMVIQNPRYQVTQFGKPVTLSCSQTLNHNVMYWYQQKSSQAPKLLFHYYDKDFNNEADTPDNFQSRRPNTSFCFLDIRSPGLGDTAMYLCATSRDRDSWGQYFGPGTRLLVL.

This clonotype occurred many times. The V gene is TRBV29-1, the J gene TRBJ1-5; TRBD1 matches 10 bases. J lost 5 bases, V lost 6 bases, and 7 bases had no gene match. CDR3 length: 14 residues. Per germline, CDR1 SQVTM and CDR2 ANQGSEA. The CDR3 coding sequence is TGCAGCGTCGCTCCCGGGACAGGGGATCAGCCCCAGCATTTT. This gives the protein CSVAPGTGDQPQHF.

CDR3 sequence: CASSTRTSEGKAFF. Here the CDR3 DNA reads TGTGCCAGTAGTACAAGGACTTCCGAGGGGAAAGCTTTCTTT. V is TRBV19 and J is TRBJ1-1; perhaps TRBD1 as D (5 bases). This CDR3 has 14 amino acids. Germline CDR1 LNHDA, CDR2 SQIVND (reference sequence). V was trimmed by 4 bases and J by 9 bases, leaving 18 bases between them.

A few counts support this clonotype. For the CDR3, the DNA is TGTGCCAGCAGGGCCGGGACAGGGGTGGCCTATGGCTACACCTTC. Protein product: CASRAGTGVAYGYTF. The chain has TRBV7-9 and TRBJ1-2; 10 nucleotides align to TRBD1. Trimming removed 6 bases from V and 4 bases from J; junction bases left unmatched: 8. The CDR3 length is 15 residues. CDR1 is SEHNR and CDR2 is FQNEAQ in the germline V gene (reference sequence).

This clonotype was recorded at least ten times. This chain links TRBV7-6 with TRBJ2-5, with D perhaps matching TRBD1 (5 bases). The CDR3 extends over 14 amino acids. The V gene's germline CDR1 is SGHVS and CDR2 FNYEAQ. Trimming cost V 2 bases and J 4 bases, with 11 bases left between them. As DNA, the CDR3 is TGTGCCAGCAGCTTATACTTCCAGGGAGAGACCCAGTACTTC. Translating gives CASSLYFQGETQYF.

The chain has TRBV2 and TRBJ2-7; 7 nucleotides agree with TRBD2. The CDR3 length is 15 residues. The V gene end was trimmed by 5 bases and the J gene end by 3 bases; junction bases not matched to a gene: 10. The germline CDR1 and CDR2 sequences are SNHLY and FYNNEI. Here the CDR3 reads CASSSPGGRGYEQYF. The CDR3 region has the DNA TGTGCCAGCAGTTCCCCCGGGGGGAGAGGCTACGAGCAGTACTTC. Full variable domain (rest looked up from reference TRBV2 and TRBJ2-7): EPEVTQTPSHQVTQMGQEVILRCVPISNHLYFYWYRQILGQKVEFLVSFYNNEISEKSEIFDDQFSVERPDGSNFTLKIRSTKLEDSAMYFCASSSPGGRGYEQYFGPGTRLTVT.

The chain has TRBV5-1 and TRBJ1-1, with D unresolved. The CDR3 consists of 16 residues. V was clipped by 0 bases and J by 0 bases, with 12 bases between them. CDR1 SGHRS and CDR2 YFSETQ come from the germline V gene. The CDR3 is CASSLAIGDMNTEAFF. The CDR3 nucleotides are TGCGCCAGCAGCTTGGCTATAGGCGATATGAACACTGAAGCTTTCTTT.

With regard to this clonotype: A read error may explain this, as a much larger clone is one base away. This chain links TRBV7-9 with TRBJ2-7; 8 bases are shared with TRBD2. Germline V lookup: CDR1 SEHNR, CDR2 FQNEAQ (reference sequence). This CDR3 is 15 amino acids long. V lost 10 bases to trimming and J lost 0 bases; unmatched junction nucleotides: 11. The chain's CDR3 is CAISNAGGASYEQYF. The CDR3 nucleotides read TGTGCCATCAGTAACGCCGGGGGGGCCTCCTACGAGCAGTACTTC.

This clonotype appeared a few times. The V call is TRBV19, the J call TRBJ1-1; D remains unclear. Trimming removed 11 bases from V and 1 base from J, with 17 bases in between. The CDR3 has 14 residues. Germline V lookup: CDR1 LNHDA, CDR2 SQIVND (reference sequence). In DNA form, the CDR3 reads TGTGCCTGTAACGGCATAGGCGAGAACACTGAAGCTTTCTTT. Residues: CACNGIGENTEAFF.